These 2 T cell receptor beta chains share one sample of origin, sequenced in a study of OX40 agonist ivuxolimab in advanced cancers. The repertoire was sequenced with immunoSEQ multiplex PCR; TCRdb's copy has only in-frame clones and lacks some. The table has about 63,000 clones, more than 80% seen once. Sequences were derived from CD4+ or CD8+ T cells sorted from blood, sampled in a trial of the OX40 agonist ivuxolimab. Receptors were obtained from an adult with an advanced solid tumor such as melanoma, head and neck, liver or kidney cancer.

CDR3 protein: CASSPPQGAWYGYTF. The CDR3 DNA reads as TGTGCCAGCAGTCCCCCCCAGGGGGCTTGGTATGGCTACACCTTC. The chain carries TRBV6-6 and TRBJ1-2; 8 bases are a match to TRBD1. Trimming at V came to 5 bases and at J to 5 bases, leaving 10 bases not matched to a gene. Germline CDR1 is MNHNY and CDR2 is SVGAGI (reference sequence). The length of the CDR3 is 15 residues.

The CDR3 nucleotides are TGTGCCAGCAGGATAGGACCGAAGACTGAAGCTTTCTTT. Translated: CASRIGPKTEAFF. The chain links TRBV6-1 to TRBJ1-1; no reliable D call. The germline gives CDR1 MNHNS, CDR2 SASEGT. The V and J ends lost 6 bases and 5 bases respectively, with 13 bases between them. The CDR3 loop spans 13 amino acids.